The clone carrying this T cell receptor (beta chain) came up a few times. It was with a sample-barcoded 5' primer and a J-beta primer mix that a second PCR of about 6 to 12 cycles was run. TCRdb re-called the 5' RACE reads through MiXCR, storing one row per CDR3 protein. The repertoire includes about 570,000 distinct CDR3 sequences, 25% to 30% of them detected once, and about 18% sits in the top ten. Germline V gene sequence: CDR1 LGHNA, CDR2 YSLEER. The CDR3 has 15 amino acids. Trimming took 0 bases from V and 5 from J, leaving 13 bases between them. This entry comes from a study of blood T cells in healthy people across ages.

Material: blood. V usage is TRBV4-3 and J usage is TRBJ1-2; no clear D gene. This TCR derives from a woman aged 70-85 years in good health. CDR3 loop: CASSQELRVGYGYTF. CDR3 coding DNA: TGCGCCAGCAGCCAAGAATTAAGGGTTGGGTATGGCTACACCTTC.